This T cell receptor beta chain derives from a study of blood T cell repertoires in COVID-19. Study in general: T cells, B-cell-depleted T cells, or PBMCs provided the cDNA or gDNA that served as material.

Original analysis: Cell counts per sample came from amplifying reference gene primers. Clones were sequenced by immunoSEQ multiplex PCR, and TCRdb holds only the in-frame ones, with some missing. The V and J calls and clone size are taken from that table; D and trimming were inferred from the DNA. The data hold 180,000 or so clones, with approximately 80% observed a single time. The CDR3 runs to 13 residues. The germline V gene has CDR1 SGHAT and CDR2 FQNNGV. The ends were cut back, 3 bases at V and 4 bases at J, with 9 bases in the middle. Patients at the Seattle site were enrolled during active infection and followed longitudinally.

The rearrangement links TRBV11-2 to TRBJ1-1; D gene uncertain. Sequenced sample: peripheral blood. This TCR was recovered from a woman in her sixties or seventies with COVID-19, enrolled during active disease. The CDR3, as DNA: TGTGCCAGCAGCTTCGCAAGAGGCACTGAAGCTTTCTTT. Protein: CASSFARGTEAFF.